These 14 T cell receptor beta chains were all obtained from the same sample, sequenced in a study of shared clonotypes between healthy human individuals. Assay used: immunoSEQ multiplex PCR; TCRdb lists only in-frame clones, some missing. Found here are fewer than 400,000 clones, under 80% of them singletons; the top ten hold approximately 10%. Sequencing was performed on memory CD4+ T cells sorted from blood. Subset of the sample: CD45RA-negative fraction. The receptors were gathered from a man younger than 45 in good health.

The chain couples TRBV7-8 to TRBJ2-4; the D gene is possibly TRBD2 (7 bases). Germline CDR1 is SGHVS and CDR2 is FQNEAQ. The CDR3 covers 15 residues. The V end was cut by 0 bases, the J end by 9 bases, with 15 bases between. The CDR3 reads CASSLAAGAEVIQYF. Here the CDR3 DNA reads TGTGCCAGCAGCTTAGCGGCGGGGGCGGAGGTCATTCAGTACTTC. Complete variable domain (other parts from reference TRBV7-8 and TRBJ2-4): GAGVSQSPRYKVAKRGQDVALRCDPISGHVSLFWYQQALGQGPEFLTYFQNEAQLDKSGLPSDRFFAERPEGSVSTLKIQRTQQEDSAVYLCASSLAAGAEVIQYFGAGTRLSVL.

The chain joins TRBV19 to TRBJ2-1, with 11 bases identical to TRBD2. With V trimmed by 9 bases and J by 7 bases, 8 bases remained unmatched. CDR3 length: 14 amino acids. CDR1 is LNHDA, CDR2 SQIVND, per germline (reference sequence). The DNA of the CDR3 is TGTGCCAGCTGCGGGGTAGCGGGAGGGAATGAGCAGTTCTTC. Translating gives CASCGVAGGNEQFF.

This clone was detected only once. This may arise from a read error, as a much more abundant clone is one base away. This sample also contains other DNA sequences that code for the same CDR3. V usage is TRBV28 and J usage is TRBJ2-7; D gene uncertain. Germline V CDR1 and CDR2: MDHEN, SYDVKM. V shed 3 bases and J shed 3 bases, with 3 bases lying between them. This CDR3 has 11 amino acids. In nucleotides, the CDR3 is TGTGCCAGCAGTTTTTTCTACGAGCAGTACTTC. The encoded protein is CASSFFYEQYF. Together with reference TRBV28 and TRBJ2-7, the CDR3 gives the full variable domain: DVKVTQSSRYLVKRTGEKVFLECVQDMDHENMFWYRQDPGLGLRLIYFSYDVKMKEKGDIPEGYSVSREKKERFSLILESASTNQTSMYLCASSFFYEQYFGPGTRLTVT.

V usage is TRBV2 and J usage is TRBJ1-1, with 7 bases that match TRBD1. CDR3 length: 15 amino acids. Germline V CDR1 and CDR2: SNHLY, FYNNEI. The trim removed 6 bases at V and 0 bases at J, leaving 7 bases unmatched. CDR3 coding DNA: TGTGCCAGCAGGCCACAGGGGACCTTGAACACTGAAGCTTTCTTT. Translation gives CASRPQGTLNTEAFF.

The CDR3 protein is CASTTYWNTEAFF. CDR3 nucleotides: TGTGCCAGCACCACTTACTGGAACACTGAAGCTTTCTTT. The chain couples TRBV28 to TRBJ1-1; D unclear. The CDR3 extends over 13 amino acids. Trimming took off 7 bases at V and 1 base at J, with 10 bases between the two ends. CDR1 and CDR2 (germline): MDHEN, SYDVKM.

This clone has more than one count but fewer than ten. V and J are TRBV28 and TRBJ1-5; 7 bases fit TRBD1. CDR3 length equals 15 residues. V gave up 8 bases and J gave up 1 base; unmatched junction bases: 8. The germline V gene encodes CDR1 MDHEN and CDR2 SYDVKM. The DNA of the CDR3 is TGTGCCAGCGTCCCCAACAGGGGAAGCAATCAGCCCCAGCATTTT. Protein product: CASVPNRGSNQPQHF.

This clone was seen repeatedly, ten times or more. The rearrangement links TRBV28 to TRBJ2-1, with 11 nucleotides matching TRBD2. V lost 7 bases and J lost 8; bases outside the gene matches: 10. Germline CDR1 reads MDHEN; CDR2 reads SYDVKM. The CDR3 has 15 residues. The chain's CDR3 is CASTHSGRAFYEQFF. The CDR3, as DNA: TGTGCCAGCACCCATAGCGGGAGGGCCTTCTATGAGCAGTTCTTC.

The V and J genes are TRBV18 and TRBJ2-7; 7 nucleotides align to TRBD2. In germline, CDR1 is KGHSH, CDR2 LQKENI. This CDR3 is 13 amino acids long. The V and J ends lost 6 bases and 6 bases, in that order; junction bases with no gene match: 8. In nucleotides, the CDR3 is TGTGCCAGCTCTGTGACTAGCTTGGGCGAGCAGTACTTC. This translates into CASSVTSLGEQYF.

This clone was seen a handful of times. The chain carries TRBV15 and TRBJ1-5; 7 bases match TRBD1. This CDR3 comprises 11 residues. CDR1 is LNHNV and CDR2 is YYDKDF in the germline V gene (reference sequence). The V segment lost 8 bases and the J segment 11 bases; nucleotides outside the gene matches: 6. DNA for the CDR3: TGTGCCACCCGAGGGGGCGCGTCCCAGCATTTT. This sequence encodes CATRGGASQHF.

This clone showed up just a few times. The chain joins TRBV15 to TRBJ2-5; the D is unclear. This CDR3 has 12 residues. The V end lost 4 bases, the J end lost 5 bases, and 8 bases lay between the germline ends. CDR1 is LNHNV and CDR2 is YYDKDF in the germline V gene (reference sequence). This CDR3 is CATSIVPETQYF. Written as DNA, the CDR3 is TGTGCCACCAGCATAGTCCCGGAGACCCAGTACTTC.

V usage is TRBV6-1 and J usage is TRBJ2-5, with a tentative D call TRBD1 (6 bases). The CDR3 runs 14 residues. The V and J ends lost 1 base and 5 bases respectively, with 11 bases between them. Germline loops: CDR1 MNHNS, CDR2 SASEGT. The CDR3, as DNA: TGTGCCAGCAGTGAAGACAGGGTTCGGGAGACCCAGTACTTC. It translates to CASSEDRVRETQYF.

The CDR3 sequence is CASSGRGSGNIQYF. The CDR3 DNA reads as TGTGCCAGCAGTGGTCGCGGGTCTGGAAACATTCAGTACTTC. The chain joins TRBV2 to TRBJ2-4; D may be TRBD2 (5 bases). Germline-derived CDR1 and CDR2 are SNHLY and FYNNEI. The CDR3 covers 14 residues. With 4 bases removed from V and 6 bases from J, the gap between germline ends came to 13 bases. The entire variable domain, with the rest obtained from reference TRBV2 and TRBJ2-4, is as follows: EPEVTQTPSHQVTQMGQEVILRCVPISNHLYFYWYRQILGQKVEFLVSFYNNEISEKSEIFDDQFSVERPDGSNFTLKIRSTKLEDSAMYFCASSGRGSGNIQYFGAGTRLSVL.

The rearrangement joins TRBV7-6 to TRBJ2-7; D perhaps matches TRBD1 (5 bases). The V end lost 1 base, the J end lost 2 bases, and 15 bases lay between the germline ends. The germline V gene encodes CDR1 SGHVS and CDR2 FNYEAQ. The CDR3 is 16 amino acids. In DNA, the CDR3 is TGTGCCAGCAGCTTAGGAGGCAAAAGGGGCACCTACGAGCAGTACTTC. Its protein is CASSLGGKRGTYEQYF.

CDR3 in DNA: TGTGCCACCGCTGAGTACAGGGAAGAGACCCAGTACTTC. This gives the protein CATAEYREETQYF. V gene TRBV10-3 combines with J gene TRBJ2-5; tentative D call: TRBD1 (6 bases). Trimming left V 10 bases short and J 3 bases short, with 15 bases between. The V gene's germline CDR1 is ENHRY and CDR2 SYGVKD. The CDR3 length is 13 residues.